A selection of T cell receptor beta chains follows, all from one sample in a study of T cells in localized non-small cell lung cancer. The protocol was immunoSEQ multiplex PCR, while the TCRdb copy is restricted to in-frame clones and leaves out a portion. This repertoire shows fewer than 13,000 clones, over 70% found once; its top ten account for under 35%. The specimen comprised peripheral blood, sampled before any cancer treatment. Source of these receptors: a male donor older than 55 with stage I lung adenocarcinoma. CDR3s include the opening cysteine and the closing phenylalanine or tryptophan.

v_gene	j_gene	CDR3aa
TRBV10-1	NA	CASSGAAESSYEQYF
TRBV6-5	TRBJ1-3	CASSYATGPGNTIYF
TRBV6-6	TRBJ2-1	CASSQTAVAYNEQFF
TRBV10-3	TRBJ1-4	CAISETGSGEKLFF
TRBV9	TRBJ1-1	CASSVDGKRTEAFF
TRBV5-6	TRBJ2-5	CASRTVGRETQYF
TRBV19	TRBJ2-1	CASSNLPHGVNEQFF
TRBV4-3	TRBJ1-1	CASSQDPWGQANTEAFF
TRBV7-2	TRBJ2-3	CASSRFGLSSGGATDTQYF
TRBV6-1	TRBJ2-2	CASSETSGTAGELFF
TRBV5-4	TRBJ2-3	CASSPRSDTQYF
TRBV4-3	TRBJ2-7	CASSRGYEQYF
TRBV7-9	TRBJ2-7	CASSLLMGWGRMNEQYF
TRBV15	TRBJ1-3	CATSRVRESGNTIYF
TRBV19	TRBJ2-2	CASKTDRFANTGELFF
TRBV27	TRBJ1-6	CASSLTDRGNSPLHF
TRBV5-6	TRBJ1-3	CASSLGARDGNTIYF
TRBV19	TRBJ1-5	CASGNRQGGNQPQHF
TRBV10-3	TRBJ2-1	CAISLRDNEQFF
TRBV7-2	TRBJ2-4	CASSLDPLRARRTKNIQYF
TRBV5-4	TRBJ1-1	CASSHQTGVNTEAFF
TRBV28	TRBJ1-6	CASSPLPTGYNSPLHF
TRBV18	TRBJ2-7	CASSPGQGPSYEQYF
TRBV28	TRBJ1-2	CASFPGPGQPTF
TRBV28	TRBJ1-1	CASSSPAIRLNTEAFF
TRBV11-2	TRBJ2-7	CASSPHYEQYF
TRBV6-5	TRBJ2-7	CASSYGGLYEQYF
TRBV28	TRBJ1-2	CASSFPPDRGRFKFGYTF
TRBV5-6	TRBJ1-2	CASNTGANYGYTF
TRBV19	TRBJ1-5	CASSIYGGGNQPQHF
TRBV20-1	TRBJ1-1	CSARTGRPAFF
TRBV6-6	TRBJ1-2	CASSSGAGEGYTF
TRBV2	TRBJ1-2	CASLPPGAEANYGYTF
TRBV5-1	TRBJ2-1	CASSLAAIGNEQFF
TRBV27	TRBJ2-5	CASSLPPGRGRYETQYF
TRBV7-9	TRBJ1-2	CASSGGTGGPLRGYTF
TRBV6-1	TRBJ2-3	CASSKAGVTDTQYF
TRBV11-2	TRBJ1-5	CASSLGTGRILDQPQHF
TRBV4-2	TRBJ2-1	CASSQVGVGTGGAEQFF
TRBV5-5	TRBJ1-2	CASSLIREGYGYTF
TRBV15	TRBJ2-7	CATSRELAGGHYEQYF
TRBV28	TRBJ1-1	CASSLMTGKMNTEAFF
TRBV28	TRBJ1-2	CASSSDRGYGYTF
TRBV7-3	TRBJ2-1	CASSLFSGGYNEQFF
TRBV6-5	TRBJ1-4	CASGAGFGEKLFF